The source of this T cell receptor beta chain is a study of cytomegalovirus exposure and HLA in healthy donors. Looking at the study overall: Findings of an earlier analysis included around 100 million unique TCR beta sequences from some 190 million T cells.

Trimming shortened V by 4 bases and J by 1 base, and 8 bases separated the two germline ends. The CDR3 consists of 13 residues. In germline, CDR1 is SGHNT, CDR2 YYREEE (reference sequence). The primer mix had 60 Vbeta and 13 Jbeta primers. TCRdb's table, derived via immunoSEQ multiplex PCR, lists solely in-frame clones and lacks some. This sample's table reports 100,000 to 150,000 clones. The TCR sequence derives from a man between 18 and 29 years old in good health and CMV-seronegative. Input material: PBMCs. The chain recombines TRBV5-4 with TRBJ1-2; D is undetermined. The CDR3 DNA reads as TGTGCCAGCAGCCGCCAGGATAACTATGGCTACACCTTC. This translates into CASSRQDNYGYTF.